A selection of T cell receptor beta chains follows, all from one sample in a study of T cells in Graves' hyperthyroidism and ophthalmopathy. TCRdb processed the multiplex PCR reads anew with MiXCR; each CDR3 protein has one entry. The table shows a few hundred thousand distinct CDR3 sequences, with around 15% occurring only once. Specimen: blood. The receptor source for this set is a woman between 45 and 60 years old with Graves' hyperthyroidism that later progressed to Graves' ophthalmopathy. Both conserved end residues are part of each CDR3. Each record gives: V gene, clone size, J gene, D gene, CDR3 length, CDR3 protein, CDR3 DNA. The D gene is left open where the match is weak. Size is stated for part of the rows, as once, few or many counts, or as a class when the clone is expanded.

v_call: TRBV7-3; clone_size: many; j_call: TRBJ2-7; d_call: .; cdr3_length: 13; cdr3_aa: CASSLGAHYEQYF; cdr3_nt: TGTGCCAGCAGCTTAGGGGCTCACTACGAGCAGTACTTC
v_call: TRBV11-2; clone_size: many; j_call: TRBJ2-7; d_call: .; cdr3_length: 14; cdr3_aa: CASSYPGISYEQYF; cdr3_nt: TGTGCCAGCAGTTATCCAGGAATCTCCTACGAGCAGTACTTC
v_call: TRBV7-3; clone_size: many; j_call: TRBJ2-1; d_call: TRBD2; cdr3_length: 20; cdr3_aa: CASSLRSGSFSSGNNNEQFF; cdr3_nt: TGTGCCAGCAGCTTAAGGAGCGGAAGTTTCTCGAGCGGGAATAACAATGAGCAGTTCTTC
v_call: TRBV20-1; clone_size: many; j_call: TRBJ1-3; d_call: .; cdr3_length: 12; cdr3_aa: CSGGGSGNTIYF; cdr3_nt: TGCAGTGGAGGGGGCTCTGGAAACACCATATATTTT
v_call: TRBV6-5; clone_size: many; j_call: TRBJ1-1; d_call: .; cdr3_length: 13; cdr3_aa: CASSYLWNTEAFF; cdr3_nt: TGTGCCAGCAGTTACCTCTGGAACACTGAAGCTTTCTTT
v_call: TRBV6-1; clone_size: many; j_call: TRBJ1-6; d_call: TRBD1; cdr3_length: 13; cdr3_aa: CASSETGASPLHF; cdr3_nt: TGTGCCAGCAGTGAAACAGGGGCCTCACCCCTCCACTTT
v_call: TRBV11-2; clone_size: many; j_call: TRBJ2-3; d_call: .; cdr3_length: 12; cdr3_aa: CASSATTDTQYF; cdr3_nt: TGTGCCAGCAGCGCGACAACAGATACGCAGTATTTT
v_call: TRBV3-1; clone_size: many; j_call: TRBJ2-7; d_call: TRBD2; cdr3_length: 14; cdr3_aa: CASSQVAGSVEQYF; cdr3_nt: TGTGCCAGCAGCCAAGTAGCGGGATCGGTCGAGCAGTACTTC
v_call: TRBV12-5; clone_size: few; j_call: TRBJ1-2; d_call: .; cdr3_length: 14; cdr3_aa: CASGLGAPFYGYTF; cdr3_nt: TGTGCTAGTGGTTTGGGGGCCCCTTTCTATGGCTACACCTTC
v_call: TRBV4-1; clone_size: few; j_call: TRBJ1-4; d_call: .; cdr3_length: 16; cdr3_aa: CASSPPSATTNEKLFF; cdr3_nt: TGCGCCAGCAGCCCTCCCTCAGCAACAACTAATGAAAAACTGTTTTTT
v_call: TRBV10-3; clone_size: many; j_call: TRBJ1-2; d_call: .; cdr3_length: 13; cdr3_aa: CAISEYGPLKYTF; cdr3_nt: TGTGCCATCAGTGAGTATGGACCCTTGAAGTACACCTTC
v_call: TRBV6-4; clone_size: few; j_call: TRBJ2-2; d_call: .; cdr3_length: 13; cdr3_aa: CASSPEGTGELFF; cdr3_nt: TGTGCCAGCAGTCCCGAGGGCACCGGGGAGCTGTTTTTT
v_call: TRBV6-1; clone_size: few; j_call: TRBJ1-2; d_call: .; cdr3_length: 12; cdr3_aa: CASGRKNYGYTF; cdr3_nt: TGTGCCAGCGGGAGAAAGAACTATGGCTACACCTTC
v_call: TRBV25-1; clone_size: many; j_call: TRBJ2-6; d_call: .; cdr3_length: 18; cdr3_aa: CASSPRPGVYSGANVLTF; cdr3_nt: TGTGCCAGCAGTCCGCGTCCGGGGGTCTACTCTGGGGCCAACGTCCTGACTTTC
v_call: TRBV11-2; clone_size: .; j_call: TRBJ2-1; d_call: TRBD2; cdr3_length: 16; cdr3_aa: CASTKMGLADYNEQFF; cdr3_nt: TGTGCCAGCACCAAGATGGGACTAGCGGACTACAATGAGCAGTTCTTC
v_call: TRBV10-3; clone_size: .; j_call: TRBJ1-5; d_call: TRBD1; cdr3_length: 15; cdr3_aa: CAISESTGGIQPQHF; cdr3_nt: TGTGCCATCAGTGAGTCTACAGGGGGGATTCAGCCCCAGCATTTT
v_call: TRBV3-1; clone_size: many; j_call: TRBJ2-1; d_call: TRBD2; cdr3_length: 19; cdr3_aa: CASSQRLAGVISSYNEQFF; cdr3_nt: TGTGCCAGCAGCCAAAGGCTAGCGGGAGTAATAAGTTCTTACAATGAGCAGTTCTTC
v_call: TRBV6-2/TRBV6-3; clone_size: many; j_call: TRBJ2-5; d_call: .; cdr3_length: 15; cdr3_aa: CASTQRGSLKETQYF; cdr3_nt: TGTGCCAGCACCCAACGGGGCAGTCTAAAAGAGACCCAGTACTTC
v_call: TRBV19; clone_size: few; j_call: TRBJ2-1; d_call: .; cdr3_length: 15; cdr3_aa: CASSVGQQKYNEQFF; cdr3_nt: TGTGCCAGTAGTGTAGGACAGCAGAAGTACAATGAGCAGTTCTTC
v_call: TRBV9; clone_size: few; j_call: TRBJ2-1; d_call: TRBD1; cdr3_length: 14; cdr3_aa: CASSPGQGSNEQFF; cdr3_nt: TGTGCCAGCAGCCCGGGACAGGGGTCAAATGAGCAGTTCTTC
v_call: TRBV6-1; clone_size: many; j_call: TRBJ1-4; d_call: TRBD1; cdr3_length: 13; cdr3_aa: CASTGQANEKLFF; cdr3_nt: TGTGCCAGCACGGGACAGGCTAATGAAAAACTGTTTTTT
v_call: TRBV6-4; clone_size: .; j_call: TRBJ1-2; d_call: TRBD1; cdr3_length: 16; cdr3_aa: CASSASGQGINYGYTF; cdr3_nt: TGTGCCAGCAGTGCTTCGGGACAGGGGATTAACTATGGCTACACCTTC
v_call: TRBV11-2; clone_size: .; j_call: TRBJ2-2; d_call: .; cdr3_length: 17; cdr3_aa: CASSQDLLPDTHRELFF; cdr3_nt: TGTGCCAGCAGCCAAGACTTGTTGCCGGACACCCACCGGGAGCTGTTTTTT
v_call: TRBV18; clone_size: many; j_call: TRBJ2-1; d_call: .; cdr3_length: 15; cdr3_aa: CASSPFPRGTDEQFF; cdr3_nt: TGTGCCAGCTCACCTTTCCCCAGGGGCACCGATGAGCAGTTCTTC
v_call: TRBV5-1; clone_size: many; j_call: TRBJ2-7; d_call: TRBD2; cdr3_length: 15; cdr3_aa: CASSRATSGAYEQYF; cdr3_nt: TGCGCCAGCAGCCGCGCAACTAGCGGGGCCTACGAGCAGTACTTC
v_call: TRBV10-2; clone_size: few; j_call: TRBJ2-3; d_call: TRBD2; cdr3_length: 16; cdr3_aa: CASSEILAGVKDTQYF; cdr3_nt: TGCGCCAGCAGTGAGATTCTAGCGGGAGTCAAAGATACGCAGTATTTT
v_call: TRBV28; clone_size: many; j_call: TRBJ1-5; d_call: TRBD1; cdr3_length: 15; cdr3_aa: CASSSGTGYNQPQHF; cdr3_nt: TGTGCCAGCAGTTCCGGGACAGGGTACAATCAGCCCCAGCATTTT
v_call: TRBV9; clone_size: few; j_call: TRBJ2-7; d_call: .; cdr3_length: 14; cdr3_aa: CASSVAGDIYEQYF; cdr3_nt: TGTGCCAGCAGCGTAGCGGGAGATATCTACGAGCAGTACTTC
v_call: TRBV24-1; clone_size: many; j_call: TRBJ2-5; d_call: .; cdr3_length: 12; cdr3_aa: CATSDPVGSKYF; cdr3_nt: TGTGCCACCAGTGACCCTGTGGGCTCAAAGTACTTC
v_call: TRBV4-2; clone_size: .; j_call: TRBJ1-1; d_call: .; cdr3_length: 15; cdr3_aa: CASSAREGRDTEAFF; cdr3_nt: TGTGCCAGCAGCGCTCGGGAGGGAAGGGACACTGAAGCTTTCTTT
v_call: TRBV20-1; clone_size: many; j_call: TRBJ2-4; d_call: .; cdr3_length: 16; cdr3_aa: CSARVSATSTKNIQYF; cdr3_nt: TGCAGTGCCAGAGTTAGCGCCACCTCCACCAAAAACATTCAGTACTTC
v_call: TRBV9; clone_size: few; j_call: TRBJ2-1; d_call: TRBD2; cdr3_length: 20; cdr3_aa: CASSVRLAGPPSSSYNEQFF; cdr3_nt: TGTGCCAGCAGCGTACGTCTAGCGGGCCCACCCTCGAGCTCCTACAATGAGCAGTTCTTC
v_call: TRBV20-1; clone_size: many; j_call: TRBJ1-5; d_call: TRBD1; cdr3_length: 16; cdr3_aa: CSARGPGTGAGQPQHF; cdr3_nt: TGCAGTGCTAGAGGTCCCGGGACAGGGGCAGGGCAGCCCCAGCATTTT
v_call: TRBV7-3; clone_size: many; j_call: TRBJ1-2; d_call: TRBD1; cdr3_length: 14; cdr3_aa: CASSPGPGQGGYTF; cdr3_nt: TGTGCCAGCAGCCCGGGGCCAGGACAGGGCGGCTACACCTTC
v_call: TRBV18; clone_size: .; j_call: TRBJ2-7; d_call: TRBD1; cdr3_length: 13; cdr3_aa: CASQRDRVEKQYF; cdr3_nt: TGTGCCAGCCAAAGGGACAGGGTGGAGAAGCAGTACTTC
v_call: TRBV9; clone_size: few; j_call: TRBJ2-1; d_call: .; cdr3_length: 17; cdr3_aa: CASSVGGLDIFGNEQFF; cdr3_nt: TGTGCCAGCAGCGTGGGGGGACTTGACATTTTTGGCAATGAGCAGTTCTTC
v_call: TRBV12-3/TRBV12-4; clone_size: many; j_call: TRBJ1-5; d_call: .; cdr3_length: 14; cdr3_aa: CANSFVKEGQPQHF; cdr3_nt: TGTGCCAACAGTTTTGTGAAGGAGGGTCAGCCCCAGCATTTT
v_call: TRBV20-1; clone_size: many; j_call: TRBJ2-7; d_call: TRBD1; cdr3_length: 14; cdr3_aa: CSAGRTGLPYEQYF; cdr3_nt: TGCAGTGCTGGAAGGACAGGGCTACCCTACGAGCAGTACTTC
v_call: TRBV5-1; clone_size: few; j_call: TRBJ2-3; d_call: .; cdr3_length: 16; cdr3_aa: CASSRQARGLTDTQYF; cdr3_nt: TGCGCCAGCAGCCGACAGGCCAGGGGCCTCACAGATACGCAGTATTTT
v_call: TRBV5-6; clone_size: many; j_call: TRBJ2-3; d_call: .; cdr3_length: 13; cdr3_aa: CASSLVDTDTQYF; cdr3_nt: TGTGCCAGCAGCTTGGTTGACACAGATACGCAGTATTTT
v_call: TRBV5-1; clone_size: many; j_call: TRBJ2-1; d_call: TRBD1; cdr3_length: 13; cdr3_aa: CASSVDRQGEQFF; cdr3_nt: TGCGCCAGCAGCGTGGATAGACAGGGGGAGCAGTTCTTC
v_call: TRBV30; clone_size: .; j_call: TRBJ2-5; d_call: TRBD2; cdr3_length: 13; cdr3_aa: CAWGLAGGETQYF; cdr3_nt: TGTGCCTGGGGTCTAGCGGGAGGAGAGACCCAGTACTTC
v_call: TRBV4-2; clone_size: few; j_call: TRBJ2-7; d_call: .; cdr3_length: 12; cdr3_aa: CASSSREDEQYF; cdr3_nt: TGTGCCAGCAGCTCCCGGGAAGACGAGCAGTACTTC
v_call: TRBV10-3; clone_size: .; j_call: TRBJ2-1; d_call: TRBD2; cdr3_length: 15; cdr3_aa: CASRSSGEGVNEQFF; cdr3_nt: TGTGCCAGCAGGTCTAGCGGGGAGGGAGTAAATGAGCAGTTCTTC
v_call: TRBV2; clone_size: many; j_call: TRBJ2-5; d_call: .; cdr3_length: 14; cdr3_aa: CASSESQFKETQYF; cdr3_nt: TGTGCCAGCAGTGAAAGTCAGTTCAAAGAGACCCAGTACTTC
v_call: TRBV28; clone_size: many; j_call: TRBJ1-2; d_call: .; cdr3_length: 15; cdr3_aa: CASSRRGTAVYGYTF; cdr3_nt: TGTGCCAGCAGTAGAAGGGGCACCGCCGTCTATGGCTACACCTTC
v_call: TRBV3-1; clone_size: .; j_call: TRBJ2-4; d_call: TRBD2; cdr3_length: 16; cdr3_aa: CASSQDLGAGGDIQYF; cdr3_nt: TGTGCCAGCAGCCAAGATTTAGGAGCGGGGGGGGACATTCAGTACTTC
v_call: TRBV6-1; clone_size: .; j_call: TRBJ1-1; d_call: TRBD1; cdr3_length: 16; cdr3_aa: CASTPGDRDMNTEAFF; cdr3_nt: TGTGCCAGCACCCCAGGGGACAGGGACATGAACACTGAAGCTTTCTTT
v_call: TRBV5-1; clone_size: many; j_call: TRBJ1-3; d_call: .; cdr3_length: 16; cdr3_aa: CASSEGGALSGNTIYF; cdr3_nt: TGCGCCAGCAGCGAGGGGGGGGCCCTCTCTGGAAACACCATATATTTT
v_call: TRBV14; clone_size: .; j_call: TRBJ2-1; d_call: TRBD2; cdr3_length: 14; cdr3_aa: CASRGTSGSDEQFF; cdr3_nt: TGTGCCAGCAGGGGGACTAGCGGGTCCGATGAGCAGTTCTTC
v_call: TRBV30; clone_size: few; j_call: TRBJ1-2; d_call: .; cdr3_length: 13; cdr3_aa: CAWRLPGNYGYTF; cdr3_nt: TGTGCCTGGAGGCTCCCAGGGAACTATGGCTACACCTTC
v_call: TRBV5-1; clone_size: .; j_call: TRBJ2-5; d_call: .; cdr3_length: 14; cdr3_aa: CASSQGTGEETQYF; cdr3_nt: TGCGCCAGCAGCCAGGGGACGGGAGAAGAGACCCAGTACTTC
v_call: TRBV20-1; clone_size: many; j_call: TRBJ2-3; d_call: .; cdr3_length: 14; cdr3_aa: CSATPVKAADTQYF; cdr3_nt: TGCAGTGCTACGCCCGTCAAGGCTGCGGATACGCAGTATTTT
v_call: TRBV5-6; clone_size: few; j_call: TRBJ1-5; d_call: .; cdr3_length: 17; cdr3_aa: CASSLSIEGWGNQPQHF; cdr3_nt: TGTGCCAGCAGCTTGTCCATAGAGGGATGGGGCAATCAGCCCCAGCATTTT